Below are 14 T cell receptor beta chains sequenced from a single sample in a study of CD8+CD57+ T cells in acquired aplastic anemia (dated by TCRdb to 2017 to 2018). Expansion of CD8+CD57+ cells had been shown by flow cytometry in the patients chosen for sequencing. This sample was sequenced with an Illumina HiSeq 2000. Genomic DNA served as template for TCR beta VDJ combination and CDR3 sequence profiling. TCRdb's own reprocessing of the public reads used fastp at Q25 and MiXCR and kept productive beta chains. Each entry merges the rows of one CDR3 protein and shows their most common DNA and genes. This sample gives a few hundred thousand distinct CDR3 sequences in total; less than 35% of them show up just once. The ten largest clonotypes hold 0.75% to 0.95% of the sample. The sample was sorted CD4+, CD8+, or CD8+CD57+ T cells (not recorded which) from PBMCs. The receptors derive from a human donor with aplastic anemia.

A few counts support this clonotype. A much larger clone is a single base away; this may be a read error. The chain links TRBV15 to TRBJ1-1, with no clear D. V gave up 1 base and J gave up 10 bases, with 10 bases separating them. CDR3 length equals 12 residues. Germline assignment: CDR1 LNHNV and CDR2 YYDKDF (reference sequence). CDR3 amino acids: CATSRGEGGAFF. The CDR3 nucleotides are TGTGCCACCAGCAGAGGGGAAGGCGGAGCTTTCTTT.

Worth noting for this clonotype: A read error is possible here, since a much larger clone lies one base away. The chain couples TRBV9 to TRBJ2-5, with unresolved D. This CDR3 spans 16 amino acids. CDR1 is SGDLS, CDR2 YYNGEE, per germline. The V gene lost 0 bases and the J gene lost 1 base, with 13 bases spanning the gap. CDR3 sequence (DNA): TGTGCCAGCAGCGTAGCTTCAGGCCAGACCCAAGAGACCCAGTACTTC. As protein: CASSVASGQTQETQYF.

This clonotype has a single count. The chain couples TRBV10-1 to TRBJ1-5; the D is unclear. CDR3 length equals 9 residues. Germline V gene sequence: CDR1 WNHNN, CDR2 SYGVQD (reference sequence). Trimming cost V 4 bases and J 14 bases, with 6 bases left between them. The CDR3 region is CASSGGKHF. In DNA form, the CDR3 reads TGCGCCAGCAGTGGCGGGAAGCATTTT.

Details on this clonotype: This may arise from a read error, as a much more abundant clone is one base away. Likely a read error: the CDR3 ends without its conserved phenylalanine or tryptophan. The chain carries TRBV19 and TRBJ2-7, with D possibly being TRBD2 (5 bases). Germline V CDR1 and CDR2: LNHDA, SQIVND (reference sequence). The CDR3 contains 12 residues. CDR3 sequence reads: CAGSPYGDEQYL. The CDR3 nucleotides are TGTGCCGGTAGTCCCTACGGGGACGAGCAGTACCTC.

This clonotype has only a few counts. This chain connects TRBV30 to TRBJ1-5, with 10 bases aligning to TRBD1. The CDR3 consists of 13 residues. CDR1 is GTSNPN and CDR2 is SVGIG in the germline V gene (reference sequence). V lost 0 bases to trimming and J lost 12 bases; unmatched junction nucleotides: 5. The CDR3 region has the DNA TGTGCCTGGAGTGTGAGGGGACAGGGGCACCAGCATTTT. Its protein is CAWSVRGQGHQHF.

The V gene is TRBV15, the J gene TRBJ1-1; 8 bases match TRBD1. The junction had 6 bases not matched to a gene; V was cut back by 0 bases and J by 3 bases. The germline V gene encodes CDR1 LNHNV and CDR2 YYDKDF (reference sequence). There are 16 residues in the CDR3. The CDR3 coding sequence is TGTGCCACCAGCAGAGATGGGCGGGACAGGTACACTGAAGCTTTCTTT. It codes for CATSRDGRDRYTEAFF.

This rearrangement joins TRBV9 to TRBJ2-1; D gene uncertain. Looked up from germline, CDR1 is SGDLS and CDR2 is YYNGEE. The V and J ends lost 0 bases and 0 bases respectively, with 10 bases between them. This CDR3 spans 16 amino acids. In DNA, the CDR3 is TGTGCCAGCAGCGTAGGACCAGCCGACTCCTACAATGAGCAGTTCTTC. Protein product: CASSVGPADSYNEQFF.

This sequence joins TRBV6-5 and TRBJ2-7; 8 bases map to TRBD2. Germline V gives CDR1 MNHEY, CDR2 SVGAGI. CDR3 length equals 13 residues. J lost 6 bases, V lost 7 bases, and 8 bases had no gene match. CDR3 in DNA: TGTGCCAGCAACCTCGGGCTAGCGGGCGAGCAGTACTTC. Translation gives CASNLGLAGEQYF.

This clonotype was recorded many times. The chain recombines TRBV5-4 with TRBJ2-3, with unresolved D. The germline V gene has CDR1 SGHNT and CDR2 YYREEE (reference sequence). The CDR3 is made up of 12 amino acids. The ends were cut back, 4 bases at V and 3 bases at J, with 6 bases in the middle. CDR3 protein: CASSRQTDTQYF. The CDR3 region has the DNA TGTGCCAGCAGCCGTCAAACAGATACGCAGTATTTT.

Of note for this clonotype: Germline is not matched at one junction end, which may reflect a read error. The chain uses TRBV5-1 and TRBJ1-1; no firm D call. Germline CDR1 and CDR2: SGHRS and YFSETQ. The length of the CDR3 is 11 residues. The CDR3 is CASSLGGEALF. The CDR3 nucleotides are TGCGCCAGCAGCTTGGGCGGCGAAGCTTTGTTT.

This clonotype was recorded many times. The chain combines TRBV7-9 with TRBJ2-7; 8 bases align to TRBD2. CDR1 is SEHNR, CDR2 FQNEAQ, per germline (reference sequence). The CDR3 is 14 amino acids. Trimming took 8 bases from V and 3 from J; bases not matched to a gene: 9. CDR3 in amino acids: CASQSGSELYEQYF. The CDR3 coding sequence is TGTGCCAGCCAAAGCGGGAGCGAGCTCTACGAGCAGTACTTC.

This clonotype was counted many times. This sequence joins TRBV25-1 and TRBJ1-1, with TRBD1 as a possible D gene (6 bases). The germline CDR1 and CDR2 sequences are MGHDK and SYGVNS. This CDR3 spans 14 amino acids. Trimming removed 2 bases from V and 9 bases from J, with 16 bases in between. The chain's CDR3 is CASSEVGTLGKAFF. DNA of the CDR3: TGTGCCAGCAGTGAAGTCGGGACACTCGGAAAAGCTTTCTTT.

This clonotype showed up many times. The V and J genes are TRBV19 and TRBJ1-1, with 7 bases aligning to TRBD1. Germline lookup yields CDR1 LNHDA and CDR2 SQIVND (reference sequence). This CDR3 contains 13 residues. Germline trimming cut 7 bases from V and 10 bases from J; bases unmatched to any gene: 12. CDR3 region: CASKEGASVLAFF. In DNA, the CDR3 is TGTGCCAGTAAGGAGGGGGCATCAGTCCTAGCTTTCTTT.

The V and J genes are TRBV2 and TRBJ2-6; D is perhaps TRBD1 or TRBD2 (5 bases each). This CDR3 is built from 15 residues. Germline CDR1 SNHLY, CDR2 FYNNEI. The V and J ends lost 5 bases and 0 bases respectively, with 8 bases between them. Written as DNA, the CDR3 is TGTGCCAGCAGTTTGAGGGGCTCTGGGGCCAACGTCCTGACTTTC. This gives the protein CASSLRGSGANVLTF.